One T cell receptor beta chain is described in this entry. This entry comes from a study of blood T cell repertoires in COVID-19. Across the study: Samples representing acute and convalescent COVID-19 were sourced from the United States, Italy and Spain.

Assay: immunoSEQ multiplex PCR; the TCRdb copy retains only in-frame clones and omits some. The table has about 99,000 clones, more than 80% seen once; the top ten hold under 30%. CDR1 is SEHNR and CDR2 is FQNEAQ in the germline V gene (reference sequence). V was pared by 4 bases and J by 5 bases, with 13 bases of the junction left unmatched. The CDR3 has 16 residues. The TCR was taken from a man aged 55 to 70 with acute or convalescent COVID-19. The rearrangement uses TRBV7-9 and TRBJ2-7, with 8 nucleotides matching TRBD1. The sequenced sample consisted of peripheral blood. CDR3 in amino acids: CASSSPPRQGFNEQYF. CDR3 nucleotides: TGTGCCAGCAGCTCCCCTCCCCGACAGGGGTTCAACGAGCAGTACTTC.